A selection of T cell receptor beta chains follows, all from one sample in a study of shared clonotypes between healthy human individuals. Data came from immunoSEQ multiplex PCR; TCRdb stores just in-frame clones and leaves some out. Here the sample spans approximately 2.1 million clones, approximately 93% being singletons. The sample taken for sequencing was naive CD4+ T cells from PBMCs. These receptors all stem from a man younger than 35 in good health. Some clones in this sample may be carry-over from other donors' samples. CDR3s leave out the opening cysteine and the closing phenylalanine or tryptophan. The order of the fields is J gene, V gene, CDR3 protein.

>TRBJ2-1|TRBV7-3
ASSLRETRLGEQF
>TRBJ2-1|TRBV18
ASSTKTGRDYNEQF
>TRBJ1-3|TRBV28
ASSSGSSGNTIY
>TRBJ2-7|TRBV28
ASSALEYEQY
>TRBJ1-4|TRBV7-2
ASSLYARQARVEKLF
>TRBJ2-4|TRBV7-2
ASSLGSTGLFPKNIQY
>TRBJ2-3|TRBV7-2
ASSKMGGNTDTQY
>TRBJ1-6|TRBV5-6
ASSPRDRESLH
>TRBJ2-2|TRBV5-1
ASSLGIPGTGELF
>TRBJ1-1|TRBV6-6
ASSFGMNTEAF
>TRBJ2-6|TRBV5-6
ASSLNSGTGANVLT
>TRBJ2-2|TRBV7-3
ASSLLQINTGELF
>TRBJ1-1|TRBV29-1
SVWGPNTEAF
>TRBJ2-4|TRBV9
ASSTDVWENIQY
>TRBJ2-3|TRBV9
ASSFEGGAQDTQY
>TRBJ2-3|TRBV7-3
ASSLHLLTDGTDTQY
>TRBJ2-7|TRBV5-1
ASSLGSPYEQY
>TRBJ1-1|TRBV7-9
ASRRDAGNSAF
>TRBJ1-1|TRBV2
ASSEGGMNTEAF
>TRBJ2-7|TRBV23-1
ASSQSTREAHEQY
>TRBJ2-3|TRBV7-9
ASSTGVRGSTDTQY
>TRBJ2-1|TRBV9
ASTPGLAGIRTRDEQF
>TRBJ1-5|TRBV19
ATKGQGNQPQH
>TRBJ1-2|TRBV25-1
ASSEYAGAALDGYT
>TRBJ1-1|TRBV7-3
ASSLNGVNTEAF
>TRBJ2-1|TRBV7-9
ASSSLAGAYYNEQF
>TRBJ2-1|TRBV19
ASSRTSGSKVYEQF
>TRBJ2-4|TRBV28
ASTMGGFRPKNIQY
>TRBJ1-2|TRBV14
ASSRQGYGYT